This T cell receptor (beta chain) was recovered during a study of blood T cell repertoires in COVID-19. Study summary: Sources were T cells, B-cell-depleted T cells, or PBMCs; the material itself was cDNA or gDNA.

Between the trimmed V and J ends, which lost 3 bases and 5 bases, there was a span of 13 bases. The germline gives CDR1 SGHNT, CDR2 YENEEA. This CDR3 contains 14 residues. Measured with immunoSEQ multiplex PCR; TCRdb has only the in-frame clones, and not every one. The profile shows roughly 310,000 clones, around nine tenths of them singletons. Input material: PBMCs or T cells enriched from blood (not recorded which). This chain uses TRBV11-3 with TRBJ1-1; the D gene is possibly TRBD1 (5 bases). This clonotype originated in a woman aged 40 to 50 who had recovered from COVID-19. The CDR3: CASSFNGGGTEAFF. CDR3 coding DNA: TGTGCCAGCAGCTTTAACGGGGGAGGAACTGAAGCTTTCTTT.